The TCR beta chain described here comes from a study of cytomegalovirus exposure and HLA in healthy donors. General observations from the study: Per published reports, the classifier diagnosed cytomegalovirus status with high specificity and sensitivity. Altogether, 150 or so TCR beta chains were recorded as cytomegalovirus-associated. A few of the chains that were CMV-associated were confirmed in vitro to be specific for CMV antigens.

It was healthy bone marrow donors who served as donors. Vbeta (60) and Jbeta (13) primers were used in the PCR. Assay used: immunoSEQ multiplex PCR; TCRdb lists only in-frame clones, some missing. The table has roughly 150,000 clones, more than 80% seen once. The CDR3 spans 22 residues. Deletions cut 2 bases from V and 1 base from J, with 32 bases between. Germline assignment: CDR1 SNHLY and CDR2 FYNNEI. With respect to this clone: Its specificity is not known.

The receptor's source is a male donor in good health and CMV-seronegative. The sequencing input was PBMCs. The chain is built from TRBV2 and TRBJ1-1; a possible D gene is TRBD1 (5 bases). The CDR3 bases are TGTGCCAGCAGTGAAACTCGATCCGGGGGGGGGAACTTCTATTTTTGGAACACTGAAGCTTTCTTT. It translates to CASSETRSGGGNFYFWNTEAFF.